The source of this TCR beta chain is a study of cytomegalovirus exposure and HLA in healthy donors (dated by TCRdb to the late 2010s). Describing the broader study: An earlier analysis of some 620 of the donors reported 276 Gb of sequence data and approximately 120 million unique TCR beta sequences obtained from some 170 million T cells. The study profiled the T cell repertoires of hundreds of subjects by immunosequencing and related them to cytomegalovirus serostatus. The study aimed to test whether signatures of past pathogen exposure could be identified by cataloging public T cell receptors. A later analysis re-analyzed previously published TCR beta repertoires from roughly 630 donors and added high-resolution HLA genotyping to study TCR occurrence patterns. Donor age, sex, ethnicity and CMV serostatus were compiled together with the repertoire data. Both class I and class II loci were covered by HLA typing, at four-digit resolution. Roughly 5 DR-DQ haplotypes were handled as single units for association and clustering because linkage in the cohort was strong. The number of typed donors differed by locus: 629-630 for A, B, C, DRB1 and DQB1; 500 to 550 for DQA1; around 610 for DPA1; and about 450 for DPB1. In addition to the first cohort of 500 to 850 subjects, a separate validation cohort of 100 to 150 different subjects was used. Every discovery cohort repertoire had been produced on one sequencing platform. To decide whether each TCR beta V gene segment behaved as functional or pseudogenic, an earlier analysis of some 580 of the donors relied on high-throughput TCR beta sequencing. A later genetic analysis took genome-wide SNP genotypes for about three fifths of the 666 donors and used that subset as a discovery cohort. An early release covering roughly 600 HLA-typed donors comprised approximately 300 gigabases of sequencing data and approximately 85 million unique TCR sequences. The genetic ancestry cluster associated with self-reported Caucasian donors included approximately 85% of the 398 genotyped donors. On average, around 200,000 unique TCR beta nucleotide sequences were sequenced per donor among some 430 genotyped donors of the cohort, with roughly 20% of those sequences being non-productive. To predict cytomegalovirus infection status, the study combined high-throughput TCR immunosequencing, statistical association of individual TCRs with disease status, and machine learning. The later analysis used no new phenotypic data to find candidate immune exposures, relying instead on TCR beta sequences and their occurrence across donors.

The library was obtained by the immunoSEQ multiplex PCR assay. The multiplex PCR relied on a mix of 60 forward primers for TCR Vbeta segments and 13 reverse primers for TCR Jbeta segments. Amplification of the CDR3 region of rearranged TCR beta genes was performed with a multiplex PCR assay on genomic DNA. The Illumina HiSeq System was used to sequence the amplified TCR beta libraries as 87-base-pair reads. In the source study's methods: Across the 600 to 700 repertoires, a later analysis counted approximately 83 million unique TCR beta chains, around 11 million of which were shared by at least two donors. Raw reads were error-corrected and collapsed into unique sequences by a nearest-neighbor algorithm in which closely related sequences were merged to remove PCR and sequencing errors. Alignment of CDR3 sequences to IMGT reference sequences was used to assign V, D and J gene segments. Each retained sequence needed at least a six-nucleotide match to both a V gene segment and a J gene segment. Rearrangements were called productive when the CDR3 lacked stop codons and stayed in frame with V and J; all others were non-productive. CDR3 was defined according to IMGT convention as the region running from the second conserved V-encoded cysteine to the conserved J-encoded phenylalanine. Sequences without an unambiguous match to a single V gene segment were excluded from the earlier analysis of about 600 of the donors. In an earlier analysis of several hundred of the donors, V segments were called functional above 56.7% productive rearrangements and were called segregating when the between-donor standard deviation exceeded 5%. To diagnose cytomegalovirus status from the catalog of TCR beta chain sequences, a statistical classification framework was built. A later analysis assigned V and J genes by comparing TCR nucleotide sequences with IMGT/GENE-DB human TR gene sequences. A later analysis assigned CDR3 sequences and most-parsimonious VDJ recombination scenarios with the TCRdist pipeline. In a later analysis, every TCR beta chain was defined by the combination of its CDR3 amino acid sequence and its V-gene family, and reads without a unique V-gene family were dropped. To address suspected cross-contamination and a sequencing artifact, a later analysis removed 450 to 700 highly shared, low-generation-probability nucleotide sequences. A later analysis calculated a clonal expansion index for each public chain from normalized within-repertoire ranks of inferred template counts. In a later analysis, generation probabilities were computed using a VDJ recombination model fitted to out-of-frame rearrangements, and the results were checked against IGoR. In a later analysis, hypergeometric tests were used to score TCR-TCR, TCR-HLA and TCR-CMV co-occurrence, with a repertoire-size bias correction applied to TCR pairs. False discovery rates were estimated in a later analysis by permuting HLA or CMV assignments 20 times. In a later analysis, co-occurring TCRs were grouped with DBSCAN, and TCRdist sequence similarity was added when clustering was performed within HLA-allele-positive subsets. Co-occurrence clustering excluded repertoires with fewer than 30,000 or more than 120,000 public chains, plus five with anomalous nucleotide sharing. The clones in this table, taken by TCRdb from immuneACCESS, are in-frame only. Not every clone is retained; where verified, under half of the shortfall comes from an unresolved V gene, and the cause of the rest is unknown. V, J and clone size reflect that table, while D and trimming were determined from the DNA. The sample table holds tens of thousands of clones, of which 89% were seen once. Over 1.2% of the sample goes to the ten largest clones.

A note on this clone: Its antigen is unknown. Qualities for individual bases were not recorded, and no much larger clone is one base off.

The cohort was made up of 650 to 700 healthy bone marrow donors. Cohort members were all nominally healthy when sampled, although unrecorded immune exposures were likely present. The donor was CMV seropositive and belonged to the group of 270 or so seropositive cohort members. A peripheral blood sample was collected from each donor, and TCR beta sequencing was performed on peripheral blood mononuclear cells. The Qiagen DNeasy Blood Extraction Kit was used to extract genomic DNA from the blood cell samples. Points the paper makes about the study in general: Seventeen rarely observed V segments, including chromosome 9 orphons, were excluded from the earlier analysis of about 500 of the donors because counts were too low. A later genetic analysis reported fewer N-insertions in productive TCRs among donors in an Asian-associated ancestry cluster than the roughly 700-donor mean. In the study, 150 to 200 TCR beta chains were listed as associated with cytomegalovirus. In a later analysis, HLA-associated TCR beta chains were found to be more clonally expanded and to have lower generation probabilities than equally common non-associated chains. In a later analysis, the rate of TCR association differed among HLA loci, with DRB1 alleles having the most associated TCRs and HLA-C alleles having the fewest. Most TCR sequences were seen in very few donors, while some public TCRs were found in many individuals. The authors suggested that the approach could potentially be extended to other disease states and immunological phenotypes. In a later analysis, most CMV-associated TCR beta chains were found to appear HLA-restricted, with HLA associations seemingly driven largely by CMV exposure. In vitro tests confirmed that a few of the cytomegalovirus-associated TCR beta chains recognize cytomegalovirus antigens. A group of highly shared sequence variants was considered likely to be a technical artifact of the sequencing pipeline. Roughly uniform sequencing depth across donors was assumed in presence/absence analyses, although this assumption may not hold. Some IMGT-functional V segments, including TRBV6-2 and TRBV6-3, could not be distinguished by the 87-base-pair reads and were therefore excluded. Several of the top co-occurrence clusters appeared to be linked to parvovirus B19, influenza, CMV and Epstein-Barr virus, according to a later analysis. Specific HLA alleles were associated with roughly 16,000 TCR beta sequences at a false discovery rate of 0.05 in a later analysis. Linkage disequilibrium might explain the correlated functional status among segregating V segments, but an unknown experimental factor could not be excluded. The classifier was reported to diagnose cytomegalovirus status with high specificity and sensitivity in both the original cohort and the validation cohort. A further reported finding was that TCR beta sequences accurately predicted the HLA-A and HLA-B alleles for most subjects in the first cohort. For the cohort, immune exposure information was limited to CMV serostatus. An earlier analysis of 450 to 750 of the donors showed that most TCR beta V segments appeared in productive rearrangements either about 87% or about 30% of the time, which broadly matched IMGT annotations. In this cohort, only TCR beta chains were sequenced, and detectable features were limited by the absence of alpha or paired-chain data. Because some donors lacked HLA typing at each locus, the association tests relied only on the typed subset. A later genetic analysis associated a missense DCLRE1C variant with V-gene and J-gene trimming of TCR beta chains, and an independent cohort replicated the association. When HLA alleles, especially DR and DQ, strongly co-occurred, TCR associations were difficult to assign to individual alleles.

CDR1 GTSNPN and CDR2 SVGIG were looked up in the germline V gene (reference sequence). CDR3 length: 14 amino acids, cysteine to phenylalanine. The only DNA kept is the CDR3, 42 bases in frame from the first base. The V and J ends are trimmed by 3 bases and 5 bases, leaving 16 bases between them. The rearranged segments are TRBV30 and TRBJ2-5; tentative D gene TRBD2, with 6 bases matching. The sequence derives from a man aged 25-45 years in good health and CMV-seropositive. The sequenced sample consisted of PBMCs. The CDR3 region has the sequence CAWSAGTGGETQYF. The sequenced DNA is TGTGCCTGGAGCGCGGGGACCGGGGGTGAGACCCAGTACTTC.